Listed below are T cell receptor beta chains from one sample, sequenced in a study of blood T cells in healthy people across ages. TCRdb fed the 5' RACE reads into MiXCR, producing one record per CDR3 protein. The sample has 550,000 to 600,000 distinct CDR3 sequences; roughly 29% are singletons. Sequencing used blood. These receptors came from a woman aged 65 to 85 in good health. The CDR3 runs from the conserved cysteine through the conserved F or W. The D gene is left open where the match is weak. Clone size is not always given. Where it is, it says once, few, many or a class for expanded clones.

clone size,J gene,D gene,V gene,CDR3 DNA,CDR3 protein
few,TRBJ1-2,TRBD1,TRBV7-9,TGTGCCAGCAGCTCTTATCCGGGACAGGGGGCTTCTAACTATGGCTACACCTTC,CASSSYPGQGASNYGYTF
many,TRBJ2-4,-,TRBV7-9,TGTGCCAGCATCCGATGGACGGGGGGCAATCTAGCCAAAAACATTCAGTACTTC,CASIRWTGGNLAKNIQYF
-,TRBJ1-3,TRBD1,TRBV24-1,TGTGCCACCTCTACGGGGGACAGGGGAAACACCATATATTTT,CATSTGDRGNTIYF
few,TRBJ2-3,-,TRBV4-1,TGCGCCAGCAGCGCTCGGACCGGAGAAGATACGCAGTATTTT,CASSARTGEDTQYF
few,TRBJ1-1,-,TRBV12-3/TRBV12-4,TGTGCCAGCAGTTACATGGAAACTGAAGCTTTCTTT,CASSYMETEAFF
-,TRBJ2-4,-,TRBV6-2/TRBV6-3,TGTGCCAGCAGTTACTCCCGGCAGGGTCGCAAAAACATTCAGTACTTC,CASSYSRQGRKNIQYF
-,TRBJ1-4,-,TRBV7-9,TGTGCCAGCAGTTCACAGACGGCAGAAAAACTGTTTTTT,CASSSQTAEKLFF
few,TRBJ2-7,-,TRBV11-2,TGTGCCAGCAGCTTCTCCAGGGCGACCGAGCAGTACTTC,CASSFSRATEQYF
-,TRBJ2-5,TRBD1,TRBV12-3/TRBV12-4,TGTGCCAGCAGTCGCGGGACAGGCGGAGAGACCCAGTACTTC,CASSRGTGGETQYF
few,TRBJ1-4,TRBD1,TRBV7-9,TGTGCCAGCAGCACGCGACAGGGGGAAGAAAAACTGTTTTTT,CASSTRQGEEKLFF
few,TRBJ2-7,-,TRBV9,TGTGCCAGCAGCGTAGAGGGGGGCCCCTACCTGAACGAGCAGTACTTC,CASSVEGGPYLNEQYF
few,TRBJ2-5,-,TRBV28,TGTGCCAGCAGCCCGGACATATTCCAAGAGACCCAGTACTTC,CASSPDIFQETQYF
few,TRBJ1-5,-,TRBV6-2/TRBV6-3,TGTGCCAGCAGTAGCCGGGACCCGGAGGGTCAGCCCCAGCATTTT,CASSSRDPEGQPQHF
-,TRBJ2-1,-,TRBV2,TGTGCCAGCAGTTACCTCCGGACAGAAGAGCAGTTCTTC,CASSYLRTEEQFF
-,TRBJ2-7,-,TRBV5-1,TGCGCCAGCAGCTTCCTGGGGAGGACCAACGAGCAGTACTTC,CASSFLGRTNEQYF
-,TRBJ1-2,TRBD1,TRBV15,TGTGCCACCAGCAGAGACAGACAGGGGGCAGGAGGCTACACCTTC,CATSRDRQGAGGYTF
-,TRBJ2-3,-,TRBV7-2,TGTGCCAGCAGCTTTCAGTGGGGCTCCACAGATACGCAGTATTTT,CASSFQWGSTDTQYF
few,TRBJ1-4,TRBD1,TRBV4-1,TGCGCCAGCAGCCAGGCACAGGGGACAACTAATGAAAAACTGTTTTTT,CASSQAQGTTNEKLFF
-,TRBJ1-2,-,TRBV19,TGTGCCAGTAGTCGGGGCGTAGGGTATGGCTACACCTTC,CASSRGVGYGYTF